The TCR beta chain described here comes from a study of control samples from healthy donors and cancer patients. Sequencing used immunoSEQ multiplex PCR; TCRdb keeps in-frame clones, though not all of them. The table shows about 170,000 clones, with just over 90% occurring only once. The CDR3 extends over 16 amino acids. The germline V gene encodes CDR1 SGHRS and CDR2 YFSETQ. V shed 1 base, J shed 6 bases, and the junction held 7 bases outside the gene matches. The V call is TRBV5-1, the J call TRBJ2-1; 10 positions match TRBD1. The sample was blood. The receptor was derived from a woman aged 55-69 years in good health. CDR3 sequence: CASSLFGTGVVNEQFF. The DNA for the CDR3 is TGCGCCAGCAGCTTGTTCGGGACAGGGGTCGTCAATGAGCAGTTCTTC.